What follows is one TCR beta chain and its context. Possible read error: a much larger clone is one base away. The conserved phenylalanine or tryptophan normally closing the CDR3 is absent here, so this likely arose from a read error. The sample is drawn from a study of T-cell reconstitution after alpha-beta-depleted transplantation in children. It was with unique molecular identifiers that the TCRbeta library was prepared. Each CDR3 protein gets one entry after TCRdb re-called the PCR reads with MiXCR. The sample lists over 550,000 distinct CDR3 sequences; about 10% were seen once. The V gene's germline CDR1 is SEHNR and CDR2 FQNEAQ (reference sequence). The CDR3 length is 14 residues. V lost 2 bases and J lost 10, with 15 bases in between.

This receptor was identified in a human donor who donated a stem cell graft to a child with acute myeloid leukemia. The source material was PBMCs from the stem cell graft donor, sampled from the stem cell graft. V gene TRBV7-9 combines with J gene TRBJ2-1, with D perhaps TRBD1 (5 bases). DNA of the CDR3: TGTGCCAGCAGCTTACAGGGCCGACGCAAGGAGCAGTTCCTC. Its protein is CASSLQGRRKEQFL.